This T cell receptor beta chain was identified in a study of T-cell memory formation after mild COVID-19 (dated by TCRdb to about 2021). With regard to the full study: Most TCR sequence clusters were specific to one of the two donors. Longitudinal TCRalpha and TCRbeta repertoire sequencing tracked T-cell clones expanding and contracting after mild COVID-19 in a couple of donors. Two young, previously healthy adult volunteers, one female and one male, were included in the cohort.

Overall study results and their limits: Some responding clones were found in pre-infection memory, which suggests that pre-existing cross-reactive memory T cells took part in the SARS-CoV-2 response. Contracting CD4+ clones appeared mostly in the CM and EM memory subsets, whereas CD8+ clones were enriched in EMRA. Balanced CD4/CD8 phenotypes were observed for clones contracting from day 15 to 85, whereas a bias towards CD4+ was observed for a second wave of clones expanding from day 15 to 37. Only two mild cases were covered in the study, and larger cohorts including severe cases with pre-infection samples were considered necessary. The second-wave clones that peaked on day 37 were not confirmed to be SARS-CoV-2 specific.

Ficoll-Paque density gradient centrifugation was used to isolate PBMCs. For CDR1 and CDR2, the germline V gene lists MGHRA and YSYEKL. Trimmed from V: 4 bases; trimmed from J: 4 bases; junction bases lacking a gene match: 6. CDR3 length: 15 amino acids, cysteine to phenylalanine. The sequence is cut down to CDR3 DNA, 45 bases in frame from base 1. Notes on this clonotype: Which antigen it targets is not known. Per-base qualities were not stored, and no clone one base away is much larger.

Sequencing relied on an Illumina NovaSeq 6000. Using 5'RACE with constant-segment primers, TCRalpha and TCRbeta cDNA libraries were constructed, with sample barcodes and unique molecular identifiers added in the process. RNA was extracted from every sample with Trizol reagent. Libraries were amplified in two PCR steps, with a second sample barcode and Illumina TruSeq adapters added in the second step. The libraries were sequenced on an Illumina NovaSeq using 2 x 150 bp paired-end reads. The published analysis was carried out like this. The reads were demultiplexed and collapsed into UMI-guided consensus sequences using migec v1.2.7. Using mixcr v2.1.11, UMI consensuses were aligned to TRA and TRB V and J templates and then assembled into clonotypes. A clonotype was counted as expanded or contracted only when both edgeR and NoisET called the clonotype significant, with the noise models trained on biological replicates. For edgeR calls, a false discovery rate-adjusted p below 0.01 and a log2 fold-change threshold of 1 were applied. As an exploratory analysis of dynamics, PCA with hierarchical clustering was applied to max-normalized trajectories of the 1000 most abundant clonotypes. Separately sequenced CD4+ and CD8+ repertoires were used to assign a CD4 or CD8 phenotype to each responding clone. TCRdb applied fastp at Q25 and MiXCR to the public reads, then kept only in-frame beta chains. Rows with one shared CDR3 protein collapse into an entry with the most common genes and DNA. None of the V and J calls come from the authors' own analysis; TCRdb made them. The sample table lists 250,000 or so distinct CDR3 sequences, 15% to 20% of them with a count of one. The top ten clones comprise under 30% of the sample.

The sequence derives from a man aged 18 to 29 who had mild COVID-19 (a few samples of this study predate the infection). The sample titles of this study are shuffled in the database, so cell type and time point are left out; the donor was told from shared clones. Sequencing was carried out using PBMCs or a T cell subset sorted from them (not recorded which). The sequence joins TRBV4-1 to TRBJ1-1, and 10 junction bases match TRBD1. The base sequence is TGCGCCAGCAGCCGAGAGACAGGGGGCTTCACTGAAGCTTTCTTT. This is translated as CASSRETGGFTEAFF.